The clone carrying this T cell receptor (beta chain) was detected a few times. Its specificity is unknown. The data were taken from a study of response to subunit inactivated influenza vaccine. Using its own MiXCR run on the RT-PCR reads, TCRdb lists one record per CDR3 protein. The sample holds about half a million distinct CDR3 sequences, roughly 23% seen once. Study findings and constraints: The authors offered the suggestion that each seasonal influenza vaccination recruits few new T cells.

V dropped 1 base and J dropped 4 bases, with 9 bases sitting between them. Germline values: CDR1 SGHTA, CDR2 FQGNSA. The CDR3 is made up of 14 amino acids. This clonotype was obtained from a man between 45 and 60 years old who received an inactivated influenza vaccine. The V and J genes are TRBV7-2 and TRBJ2-3; unclear D gene. The specimen was CD4+ T cells sorted from PBMCs, collected 4 to 6 days after vaccination. CDR3 loop: CASSLGSLADTQYF. The CDR3 DNA reads as TGTGCCAGCAGCTTAGGGTCGCTTGCAGATACGCAGTATTTT.